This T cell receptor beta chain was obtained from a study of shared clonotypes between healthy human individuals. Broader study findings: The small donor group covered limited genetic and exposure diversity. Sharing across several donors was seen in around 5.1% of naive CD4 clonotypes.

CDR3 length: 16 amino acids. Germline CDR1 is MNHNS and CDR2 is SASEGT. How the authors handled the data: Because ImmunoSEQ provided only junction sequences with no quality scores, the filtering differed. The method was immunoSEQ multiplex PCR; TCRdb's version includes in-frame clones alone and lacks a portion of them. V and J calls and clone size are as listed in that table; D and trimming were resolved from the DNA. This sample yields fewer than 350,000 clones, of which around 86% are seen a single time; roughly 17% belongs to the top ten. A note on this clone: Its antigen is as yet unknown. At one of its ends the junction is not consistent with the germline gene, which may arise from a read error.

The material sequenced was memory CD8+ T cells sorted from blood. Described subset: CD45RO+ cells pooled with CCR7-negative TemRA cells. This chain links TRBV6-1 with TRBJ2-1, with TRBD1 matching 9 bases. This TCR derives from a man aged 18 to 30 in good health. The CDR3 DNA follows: TGTGCCAGCAGGGAAGGGGGGACAGGGCCCTACAATGAGCAGTTCTTC. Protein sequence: CASREGGTGPYNEQFF.